The next 30 T cell receptor beta chains were all read from a single sample in a study of cytomegalovirus exposure and HLA in healthy donors. PCR primers comprised 60 Vbeta and 13 Jbeta primers. The data were produced by immunoSEQ multiplex PCR, yet TCRdb's version contains in-frame clones alone and is incomplete. The table shows 150,000 to 160,000 clones, with 60% to 85% occurring only once. What was sequenced was PBMCs. The receptors originated from a woman aged 40 to 50 in good health and CMV-seronegative.

To note about this clone: A read error may produce the germline difference seen at one junction end. The V and J genes are TRBV7-9 and TRBJ2-3; 13 positions agree with TRBD2. Germline CDR1 is SEHNR and CDR2 is FQNEAQ (reference sequence). The CDR3 runs to 16 residues. In DNA, the CDR3 is TGTTCCAGCAGTACTAGCGGGGGGGCCCGGGCAGATACGCAGTATTTT. Translated, it gives CSSSTSGGARADTQYF.

V is TRBV5-4 and J is TRBJ1-6; no firm D call. Germline CDR1 reads SGHNT; CDR2 reads YYREEE (reference sequence). Trimming removed 0 bases at V and 7 bases at J, with 14 bases between. The CDR3 contains 16 residues. In DNA form, the CDR3 reads TGTGCCAGCAGCTTGGTTGGAGCCCGCCCGAATTCACCCCTCCACTTT. As protein: CASSLVGARPNSPLHF.

The rearrangement links TRBV7-2 to TRBJ2-3; 10 bases line up with TRBD2. CDR1 SGHTA and CDR2 FQGNSA come from the germline V gene. This CDR3 has 16 residues. The trim removed 3 bases at V and 3 bases at J, leaving 6 bases unmatched. CDR3 protein: CASSFASGGLTDTQYF. In DNA, the CDR3 is TGTGCCAGCAGCTTCGCTAGCGGGGGCCTGACAGATACGCAGTATTTT.

Of note for this clone: An end of the junction does not agree with germline; a read error may underlie this. Other DNA sequences within the sample encode an identical CDR3. The chain has TRBV6-5 and TRBJ1-5; 7 bases align to TRBD1. CDR3 length equals 15 residues. Germline CDR1 and CDR2: MNHEY and SVGAGI. The CDR3 loop reads CASSSRGVSNQPQHF. Here the CDR3 DNA reads TGCGCCAGCAGTAGCAGGGGGGTTAGCAATCAGCCCCAGCATTTT.

The chain couples TRBV5-1 to TRBJ1-2; 8 bases line up with TRBD1. The CDR3 consists of 12 residues. J gave up 7 bases and V 6 bases, and 5 bases lay outside the gene matches. The germline gives CDR1 SGHRS, CDR2 YFSETQ. CDR3 bases: TGCGCCAGCACCCGGACAGGGTTTGGCTACACCTTC. This sequence encodes CASTRTGFGYTF.

CDR3 nucleotides: TGTGCCAGCAGTGAGGTTGGAGAAGAGCAGTACTTC. Its translation is CASSEVGEEQYF. The rearrangement uses TRBV6-1 and TRBJ2-7; D unresolved. V lost 3 bases, J lost 7 bases, and 10 bases lay in between. In germline, CDR1 is MNHNS, CDR2 SASEGT. This CDR3 spans 12 amino acids.

J is TRBJ2-7 and V is TRBV11-3; possibly TRBD1 for D (5 bases). Looked up from germline, CDR1 is SGHNT and CDR2 is YENEEA. CDR3 length equals 16 residues. The V end was cut by 2 bases, the J end by 6 bases, with 20 bases between. The CDR3 nucleotides read TGTGCCAGCAGCTTAAGGTCAGGGCCTTCCCATGGCGAGCAGTACTTC. It yields the protein CASSLRSGPSHGEQYF.

The rearrangement uses TRBV11-2 and TRBJ1-6, with 8 positions matching TRBD1. This CDR3 is built from 14 residues. The V and J ends lost 5 bases and 10 bases, in that order; junction bases with no gene match: 7. CDR1 SGHAT and CDR2 FQNNGV come from the germline V gene. Written as DNA, the CDR3 is TGTGCCAGCAGCCCGGACAGGGTTGGATCACCCCTCCACTTT. The encoded protein is CASSPDRVGSPLHF.

The V and J genes are TRBV2 and TRBJ1-1, with unresolved D. The V gene lost 6 bases and the J gene lost 1 base, with 9 bases spanning the gap. The CDR3 extends over 13 amino acids. Germline V gene lookup returns CDR1 SNHLY and CDR2 FYNNEI. The CDR3 loop is CASSLAGNTEAFF. As DNA, the CDR3 is TGTGCCAGCAGCCTCGCAGGGAACACTGAAGCTTTCTTT.

The chain uses TRBV30 and TRBJ1-5; D remains unclear. The CDR3 has 14 residues. Trimming removed 0 bases from V and 7 bases from J, with 13 bases in between. CDR1 and CDR2 from the germline V gene are GTSNPN and SVGIG (reference sequence). This CDR3 reads CAWSVRGSGQPQHF. The CDR3 DNA reads as TGTGCCTGGAGTGTACGGGGTAGTGGGCAGCCCCAGCATTTT.

The chain employs TRBV5-1 and TRBJ1-6; D is perhaps TRBD1 (6 bases). This CDR3 comprises 16 residues. Germline loops: CDR1 SGHRS, CDR2 YFSETQ. Trimming cost V 0 bases and J 5 bases, with 12 bases left between them. CDR3 bases: TGCGCCAGCAGCTTGGCCGCGGGGGCCGATAATTCACCCCTCCACTTT. Amino acids: CASSLAAGADNSPLHF.

The rearrangement joins TRBV6-1 to TRBJ2-7; maybe TRBD1 (6 bases). This CDR3 spans 13 amino acids. Germline V gene data show CDR1 as MNHNS and CDR2 as SASEGT. V lost 4 bases and J lost 2, with 9 bases in between. The CDR3 protein is CASSATGPYEQYF. Written as DNA, the CDR3 is TGTGCCAGCAGTGCCACAGGGCCCTACGAGCAGTACTTC.

V usage is TRBV6-6 and J usage is TRBJ2-3; TRBD2 might be the D (7 bases). V was shortened by 10 bases and J by 2 bases, with 10 bases between the two germline ends. Germline lookup yields CDR1 MNHNY and CDR2 SVGAGI (reference sequence). The length of the CDR3 is 12 residues. Here the CDR3 reads CATRGATDTQYF. CDR3 DNA: TGTGCCACCCGGGGGGCCACAGATACGCAGTATTTT.

The chain combines TRBV30 with TRBJ2-3, with TRBD2 matching 7 bases. Germline V gives CDR1 GTSNPN, CDR2 SVGIG (reference sequence). CDR3 size: 13 residues. The junction had 5 bases not matched to a gene; V was cut back by 3 bases and J by 5 bases. The CDR3 DNA sequence: TGTGCCTGGAGCCGCAGGGAGGGAGATACGCAGTATTTT. Encoded protein: CAWSRREGDTQYF. Full variable domain (remainder filled in from reference TRBV30 and TRBJ2-3): SQTIHQWPATLVQPVGSPLSLECTVEGTSNPNLYWYRQAAGRGLQLLFYSVGIGQISSEVPQNLSASRPQDRQFILSSKKLLLSDSGFYLCAWSRREGDTQYFGPGTRLTVL.

A single count supports this clone. The CDR3 coding sequence is TGTGCCAGCAGCTGGGGGGCCTACGAGCAGTACTTC. Translated, it gives CASSWGAYEQYF. This chain links TRBV11-2 with TRBJ2-7; D is possibly TRBD2 (6 bases). Germline lookup yields CDR1 SGHAT and CDR2 FQNNGV. V was clipped by 4 bases and J by 2 bases, with 6 bases between them. There are 12 residues in the CDR3. Full variable domain (outside the CDR3, taken from reference TRBV11-2 and TRBJ2-7): EAGVAQSPRYKIIEKRQSVAFWCNPISGHATLYWYQQILGQGPKLLIQFQNNGVVDDSQLPKDRFSAERLKGVDSTLKIQPAKLEDSAVYLCASSWGAYEQYFGPGTRLTVT.

The rearrangement links TRBV6-1 to TRBJ2-7; D is undetermined. CDR1 and CDR2 (germline): MNHNS, SASEGT. The CDR3 extends over 14 amino acids. V lost 3 bases and J 8 bases, leaving 17 bases between the germline ends. This CDR3 reads CASSDRQAPTKQYF. In DNA, the CDR3 is TGTGCCAGCAGTGACCGACAAGCACCTACGAAGCAGTACTTC.

The J gene is TRBJ2-7, the V gene TRBV27, with 7 bases that match TRBD2. V lost 3 bases, J lost 4 bases, and 6 bases stayed unmatched. The CDR3 runs to 14 residues. CDR1 MNHEY and CDR2 SMNVEV come from the germline V gene (reference sequence). The CDR3 is CASSLGGNDYEQYF. The CDR3 DNA follows: TGTGCCAGCAGTTTGGGAGGGAATGATTACGAGCAGTACTTC.

As DNA, the CDR3 is TGTGCCAGCAGCTTGGCTGCGGGGCGATTCGGAATAAACACTGAAGCTTTCTTT. Translated, it gives CASSLAAGRFGINTEAFF. The genes are TRBV5-5 and TRBJ1-1; D possibly corresponds to TRBD1 (5 bases). Germline CDR1 reads SGHKS; CDR2 reads YYEKEE (reference sequence). This CDR3 is 18 amino acids long. V lost 0 bases and J 2 bases, leaving 20 bases between the germline ends. Filled out from reference TRBV5-5 and TRBJ1-1, the complete variable domain reads DAGVTQSPTHLIKTRGQQVTLRCSPISGHKSVSWYQQVLGQGPQFIFQYYEKEERGRGNFPDRFSARQFPNYSSELNVNALLLGDSALYLCASSLAAGRFGINTEAFFGQGTRLTVV.

The chain has TRBV18 and TRBJ2-2, with a weak D call TRBD1 (6 bases). The V and J ends lost 1 base and 3 bases respectively, with 12 bases between them. The CDR3 is made up of 16 amino acids. In germline, CDR1 is KGHSH, CDR2 LQKENI. The CDR3 coding sequence is TGTGCCAGCTCACCACTAAACAGGGTGGACACCGGGGAGCTGTTTTTT. It translates to CASSPLNRVDTGELFF.

The chain recombines TRBV5-4 with TRBJ2-2; weak D call: TRBD1 (6 bases). The ends were cut back, 2 bases at V and 1 base at J, with 9 bases in the middle. This CDR3 has 15 residues. Germline CDR1 reads SGHNT; CDR2 reads YYREEE (reference sequence). The CDR3 DNA sequence: TGTGCCAGCAGCTTCGGGACAATGAACACCGGGGAGCTGTTTTTT. Its translation: CASSFGTMNTGELFF.

V usage is TRBV28 and J usage is TRBJ2-7; 8 bases are shared with TRBD1. Germline values: CDR1 MDHEN, CDR2 SYDVKM. V was clipped by 6 bases and J by 6 bases; unmatched bases: 4. This CDR3 has 12 residues. This CDR3 is CASRLTGGEQYF. The CDR3 DNA is TGTGCCAGCAGACTTACAGGGGGCGAGCAGTACTTC. The variable domain in full, with the rest retrieved from reference TRBV28 and TRBJ2-7, is DVKVTQSSRYLVKRTGEKVFLECVQDMDHENMFWYRQDPGLGLRLIYFSYDVKMKEKGDIPEGYSVSREKKERFSLILESASTNQTSMYLCASRLTGGEQYFGPGTRLTVT.

The chain joins TRBV5-1 to TRBJ1-2, with TRBD1 as a possible D gene (5 bases). This CDR3 is built from 15 residues. Germline loops: CDR1 SGHRS, CDR2 YFSETQ. Trimming shortened V by 0 bases and J by 2 bases, and 11 bases separated the two germline ends. The CDR3 DNA reads TGCGCCAGCAGCTTGGACGGGGGACCCAACTATGGCTACACCTTC. This translates into CASSLDGGPNYGYTF.

The rearrangement links TRBV4-1 to TRBJ1-3, with TRBD1 matching over 7 bases. The CDR3 sequence is 18 residues long. The junction had 12 bases not matched to a gene; V was cut back by 0 bases and J by 4 bases. The germline V gene has CDR1 MGHRA and CDR2 YSYEKL. As DNA, the CDR3 is TGCGCCAGCAGCCAAGACCTACCGACAGGGCGATGGGGAAACACCATATATTTT. It translates to CASSQDLPTGRWGNTIYF.

The chain employs TRBV7-9 and TRBJ2-1; 7 bases line up with TRBD2. From germline, CDR1 is SEHNR and CDR2 FQNEAQ (reference sequence). V dropped 10 bases and J dropped 9; count of bases not matched to a gene: 9. The CDR3 runs to 12 residues. In nucleotides, the CDR3 is TGTGCCACCCCGGGGGGTGAATCTGAGCAGTTCTTC. The encoded protein is CATPGGESEQFF.

V usage is TRBV11-3 and J usage is TRBJ2-3, with D possibly being TRBD1 (5 bases). CDR1 and CDR2 from the germline V gene are SGHNT and YENEEA. The CDR3 sequence is 13 residues long. Trimming left V 1 base short and J 3 bases short, with 5 bases between. The CDR3 sequence: CASSLGQTDTQYF. The DNA for the CDR3 is TGTGCCAGCAGCTTAGGACAGACAGATACGCAGTATTTT.

The chain recombines TRBV5-6 with TRBJ1-4, with 9 nucleotides matching TRBD1. The CDR3 loop spans 15 amino acids. J was trimmed by 5 bases and V by 2 bases; bases with no gene match: 4. Germline V gene lookup returns CDR1 SGHDT and CDR2 YYEEEE. The CDR3 reads CASSLQGAPNEKLFF. The CDR3 DNA reads as TGTGCCAGCAGCTTACAGGGGGCGCCCAATGAAAAACTGTTTTTT. Filled out from reference TRBV5-6 and TRBJ1-4, the complete variable domain reads DAGVTQSPTHLIKTRGQQVTLRCSPKSGHDTVSWYQQALGQGPQFIFQYYEEEERQRGNFPDRFSGHQFPNYSSELNVNALLLGDSALYLCASSLQGAPNEKLFFGSGTQLSVL.

V is TRBV7-8 and J is TRBJ1-5, with D tentatively TRBD1 (5 bases). The V end was cut by 2 bases, the J end by 0 bases, with 8 bases between. The CDR3 has 15 residues. The germline gives CDR1 SGHVS, CDR2 FQNEAQ. CDR3 in amino acids: CASSLRGDSNQPQHF. The CDR3 bases are TGTGCCAGCAGCTTACGGGGGGATAGCAATCAGCCCCAGCATTTT. The variable domain in full, completed from reference TRBV7-8 and TRBJ1-5, reads GAGVSQSPRYKVAKRGQDVALRCDPISGHVSLFWYQQALGQGPEFLTYFQNEAQLDKSGLPSDRFFAERPEGSVSTLKIQRTQQEDSAVYLCASSLRGDSNQPQHFGDGTRLSIL.

The rearrangement links TRBV5-1 to TRBJ2-3, with TRBD2 identical over 9 bases. CDR3 length equals 16 residues. V lost 4 bases, J lost 0 bases, and 6 bases stayed unmatched. Germline CDR1 SGHRS, CDR2 YFSETQ. CDR3 in DNA: TGCGCCAGCAGCAGAGGGACTAGCAGGAGCACAGATACGCAGTATTTT. Residues: CASSRGTSRSTDTQYF.

The gene calls are TRBV23-1 and TRBJ2-7, with D possibly TRBD2 on 6 matching bases. TRBV23-1 belongs to the ORF category, with a function that is uncertain. The CDR3 runs 14 residues. The V and J ends lost 0 bases and 7 bases respectively, with 13 bases between them. The chain's CDR3 is CASSQSNPAGEQYF. The CDR3 nucleotides read TGCGCCAGCAGTCAATCGAACCCCGCGGGGGAGCAGTACTTC.

This clone was seen a single time. The CDR3 here is CASSESGGPDQPQHF. CDR3 bases: TGCGCCAGCAGTGAGTCGGGGGGGCCGGATCAGCCCCAGCATTTT. The chain recombines TRBV10-2 with TRBJ1-5; a possible D gene is TRBD1 (6 bases). This CDR3 region has 15 residues. V was pared by 0 bases and J by 5 bases, with 11 bases between. Germline CDR1 reads WSHSY; CDR2 reads SAAADI.